This TCR beta chain was captured by sequencing in a study of cytotoxic CD8 clonotypes in ibrutinib-treated CLL. At the level of the study: The group held some 11 relapsed/refractory and around 14 treatment-naive patients, with roughly 17 IGHV unmutated.

Sequencing used immunoSEQ multiplex PCR; TCRdb keeps in-frame clones, though not all of them. The data show tens of thousands of clones, more than 60% seen once. Extraction of roughly 1.8 micrograms of genomic DNA from cryopreserved PBMCs supplied material for TCR beta libraries. Remarks on this clone: Its antigen is undetermined.

Notes on the study in general: Shared public clonotypes were rare, and on treatment they either got smaller or stayed the same. Sampling schedules were unmatched across sustained-remission and progressing patients.

The length of the CDR3 is 19 residues. The rearrangement joins TRBV21-1 to TRBJ1-2. TRBV21-1 is a pseudogene segment. This receptor was taken from a human donor with chronic lymphocytic leukemia. The specimen was PBMCs, collected after 12 months of ibrutinib treatment. CDR3 loop: CASSNPRTATETSIYGYTF. Here the CDR3 DNA reads TGTGCCAGCAGCAATCCTCGAACCGCTACGGAGACGTCAATCTATGGCTACACCTTC.